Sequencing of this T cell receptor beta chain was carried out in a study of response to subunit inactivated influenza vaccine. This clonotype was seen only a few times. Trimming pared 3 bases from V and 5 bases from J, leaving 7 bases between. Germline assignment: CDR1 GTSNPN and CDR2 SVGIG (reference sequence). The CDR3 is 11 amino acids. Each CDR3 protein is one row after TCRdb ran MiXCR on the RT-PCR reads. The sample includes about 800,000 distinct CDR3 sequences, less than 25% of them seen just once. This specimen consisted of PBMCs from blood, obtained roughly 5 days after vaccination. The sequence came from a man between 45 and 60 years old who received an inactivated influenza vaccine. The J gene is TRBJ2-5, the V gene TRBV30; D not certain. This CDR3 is CAWSLSETQYF. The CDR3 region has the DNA TGTGCCTGGAGCCTCAGTGAGACCCAGTACTTC. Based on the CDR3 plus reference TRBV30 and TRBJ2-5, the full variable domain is SQTIHQWPATLVQPVGSPLSLECTVEGTSNPNLYWYRQAAGRGLQLLFYSVGIGQISSEVPQNLSASRPQDRQFILSSKKLLLSDSGFYLCAWSLSETQYFGPGTRLLVL.